This T cell receptor beta chain was observed in a study of blood T cell repertoires in COVID-19. Overall study context: From the United States, Italy and Spain came samples of acute and convalescent COVID-19.

Authors' processing steps: Reference gene primer amplification yielded estimated nucleated cell counts. Data came from immunoSEQ multiplex PCR; TCRdb stores just in-frame clones and leaves some out. V, J and clone size derive from that table, while D and trimming were established from the DNA sequence. The repertoire holds approximately 180,000 clones, with about 85% as singletons. The V end lost 3 bases, the J end lost 0 bases, and 12 bases lay between the germline ends. The CDR3 runs to 16 residues. Germline V CDR1 and CDR2: KGHSH, LQKENI. This clonotype was obtained from a woman at least 80 years old with acute or convalescent COVID-19. The V call is TRBV18, the J call TRBJ1-3, with D hard to call. Sequencing input: peripheral blood. The CDR3: CASSPNTGSSGNTIYF. The CDR3 bases are TGTGCCAGCTCACCTAATACGGGAAGCTCTGGAAACACCATATATTTT.